This T cell receptor beta chain was captured in a study of T cells after yellow fever vaccination. Study-level results: The booster response re-showed most primary clones: approximately 95% CD4, almost 90% CD8. Across the CD4 and CD8 compartments, a small share of clonotypes was present in both. The study found a weaker secondary response that peaked faster, day 5 versus 15.

Concerning this clonotype: Its matching antigen is unknown.

By 5'RACE template switching, TCR cDNA was produced, with a universal primer site and UMIs added in the process. TCRdb processed the 5' RACE reads anew with MiXCR; each CDR3 protein has one entry. The sample carries about 170,000 distinct CDR3 sequences, about 10% recorded once. V was pared by 4 bases and J by 9 bases, with 5 bases of the junction left unmatched. Per germline, CDR1 SGHTA and CDR2 FQGTGA. The CDR3 is 14 residues long. This chain links TRBV7-3 with TRBJ2-1; 11 bases are a match to TRBD2. This TCR derives from a man aged 18 to 29 who received the YFV17D yellow fever vaccine. The material was CD8+ T cells sorted from PBMCs, obtained 15 days after the yellow fever booster vaccination. This CDR3 reads CASSWDSGGGEQFF. The CDR3 bases are TGTGCCAGCAGCTGGGATAGCGGGGGGGGTGAGCAGTTCTTC.